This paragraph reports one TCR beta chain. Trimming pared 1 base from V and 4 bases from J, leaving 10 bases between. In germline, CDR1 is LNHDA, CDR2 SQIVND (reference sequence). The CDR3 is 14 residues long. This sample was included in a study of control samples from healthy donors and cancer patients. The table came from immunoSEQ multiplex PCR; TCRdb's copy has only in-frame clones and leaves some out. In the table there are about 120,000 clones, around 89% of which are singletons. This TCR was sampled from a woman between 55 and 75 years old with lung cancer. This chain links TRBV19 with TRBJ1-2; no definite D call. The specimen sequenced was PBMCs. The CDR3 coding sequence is TGTGCCAGTAGTATAGGAGGAGGAAGCTATGGCTACACCTTC. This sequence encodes CASSIGGGSYGYTF.